This T cell receptor (beta chain) was captured by sequencing in a study of T cell responses to AZD1222 COVID-19 vaccine. The study's findings and limits: Mostly white British, mostly female donors; authors suggested clonal diversity may be underestimated. When two AZD1222 doses had been given, Spike-specific TCR breadth and depth rose.

With regard to this clone: The antigen is unknown.

Only in-frame clones appear in the TCRdb table, and some are missing; sequencing was by immunoSEQ multiplex PCR. The table records around 120,000 clones, approximately 90% of them present only once. CDR3 length: 15 amino acids. The germline V gene has CDR1 SGDLS and CDR2 YYNGEE. V lost 4 bases to trimming and J lost 8 bases, with 19 bases between them. This TCR was sampled from an adult in good health. Sequenced material: peripheral blood, taken on day 0 of AZD1222 vaccination. The gene calls are TRBV9 and TRBJ2-1, with D perhaps TRBD1 (7 bases). This CDR3 reads CASSRRGDTKDEQFF. The CDR3 DNA sequence: TGTGCCAGCAGCCGCAGGGGGGACACAAAGGATGAGCAGTTCTTC.